A single sample gave rise to the 9 T cell receptor beta chains below, sequenced in a study of CD8+ T cells in alopecia areata. RNA, once extracted, was reverse transcribed into cDNA for use as the sequencing template. Assay used: immunoSEQ multiplex PCR; TCRdb lists only in-frame clones, some missing. The table has around 140,000 clones, 40% to 65% seen once; the top ten hold more than 0.95%. Specimen: CD4+ T cells sorted from blood, collected at week 0. Every receptor here comes from a human donor with alopecia areata.

This chain links TRBV7-2 with TRBJ2-6; TRBD2 is a possible D gene (6 bases). The CDR3 is made up of 18 amino acids. Germline CDR1 and CDR2: SGHTA and FQGNSA. The V gene lost 1 base and the J gene lost 0 bases, with 13 bases spanning the gap. The CDR3 protein is CASSLGQGLGSGANVLTF. In nucleotides, the CDR3 is TGTGCCAGCAGCTTAGGTCAGGGACTGGGCTCTGGGGCCAACGTCCTGACTTTC.

The chain links TRBV30 to TRBJ2-1; 8 nucleotides agree with TRBD2. V was clipped by 2 bases and J by 14 bases; unmatched bases: 8. Germline CDR1 GTSNPN, CDR2 SVGIG (reference sequence). CDR3 size: 12 residues. This CDR3 is CAWSHREGGEFF. The DNA for the CDR3 is TGTGCCTGGAGTCATCGGGAGGGCGGGGAGTTCTTC.

This clone was detected a few times. The chain links TRBV7-9 to TRBJ2-7; TRBD1 aligns across 8 bases. The CDR3 totals 17 residues. The V segment lost 1 base and the J segment 5 bases; nucleotides outside the gene matches: 13. The germline V gene has CDR1 SEHNR and CDR2 FQNEAQ (reference sequence). CDR3 sequence reads: CASSLGSRGQGQNEQYF. CDR3 sequence (DNA): TGTGCCAGCAGCTTAGGATCCAGAGGACAGGGTCAAAACGAGCAGTACTTC.

The J gene is TRBJ2-2, the V gene TRBV4-2; 11 nucleotides match TRBD2. V gave up 5 bases and J gave up 0 bases; unmatched junction bases: 14. This CDR3 has 20 amino acids. Per germline, CDR1 LGHNA and CDR2 YNFKEQ. CDR3: CASSYKNIAGGPSNTGELFF. CDR3 nucleotide sequence: TGTGCCAGCAGCTACAAGAACATAGCGGGAGGGCCATCGAACACCGGGGAGCTGTTTTTT.

This clone has just a few counts. CDR3 nucleotide sequence: TGTGCCAGCAGTCTTCGGCGGGGGGTGACCGGGGAGCTGTTTTTT. It is translated as CASSLRRGVTGELFF. The rearrangement joins TRBV27 to TRBJ2-2, with TRBD2 matching 8 bases. V was pared by 5 bases and J by 5 bases, with 7 bases of the junction left unmatched. The CDR3 covers 15 residues. Germline lookup yields CDR1 MNHEY and CDR2 SMNVEV (reference sequence).

A remark on this clone: Mismatch with germline at one junction end may stem from a read error. Other DNA sequences in the sample encode the same CDR3. The chain joins TRBV10-3 to TRBJ2-3; TRBD2 agrees at 7 bases. The CDR3 has 15 residues. The germline gives CDR1 ENHRY, CDR2 SYGVKD. CDR3 region: CAIGMRERSTDTQYF. The CDR3 region has the DNA TGTGCCATCGGGATGCGGGAGCGAAGCACAGACACGCAGTATTTT.

The genes are TRBV29-1 and TRBJ2-7, with TRBD2 matching over 12 bases. The CDR3 loop spans 13 amino acids. V dropped 5 bases and J dropped 2; count of bases not matched to a gene: 1. Germline V gives CDR1 SQVTM, CDR2 ANQGSEA. CDR3 DNA sequence: TGCAGCGTTAGACTAGCGGGGGCCTACGAGCAGTACTTC. It is translated as CSVRLAGAYEQYF.

The chain combines TRBV7-2 with TRBJ2-5; TRBD2 agrees at 8 bases. CDR3 length equals 13 residues. Germline-derived CDR1 and CDR2 are SGHTA and FQGNSA. V was clipped by 1 base and J by 8 bases; unmatched bases: 3. In DNA form, the CDR3 reads TGTGCCAGCAGCTTAGTCCGGGAGGGTACCCAGTACTTC. It translates to CASSLVREGTQYF.

This rearrangement joins TRBV6-6 to TRBJ2-5; TRBD2 might be the D (6 bases). The CDR3 loop spans 14 amino acids. Per germline, CDR1 MNHNY and CDR2 SVGAGI (reference sequence). V was clipped by 0 bases and J by 7 bases, with 12 bases between them. The CDR3 nucleotides are TGTGCCAGCAGTTACTCGACCGGGGGAGGGACCCAGTACTTC. Translated: CASSYSTGGGTQYF.